This T cell receptor (beta chain) was sequenced for a study of cytomegalovirus exposure and HLA in healthy donors. Whole-study results and caveats: Reportedly, cytomegalovirus status was diagnosed with high sensitivity and specificity. Among TCR beta chains, those listed as cytomegalovirus-associated numbered around 180. The records held CMV serostatus as the only immune exposure information. Highest at DRB1 and lowest at HLA-C, TCR association rates differed among HLA loci in a later analysis.

Germline V CDR1 and CDR2: SGHTA, FQGNSA. Trimming left V 1 base short and J 0 bases short, with 10 bases between. This CDR3 has 15 residues. As for this clone: The antigen is undetermined.

PCR involved 60 Vbeta and 13 Jbeta primers. Libraries were prepared by immunoSEQ multiplex PCR; TCRdb keeps only in-frame clonotypes and omits some of them. The sample gives 150,000 to 250,000 clones, 65% to 90% of which show up once; less than 2.5% is in the top ten. V and J are TRBV7-2 and TRBJ2-7; a possible D gene is TRBD2 (6 bases). The sample was PBMCs. The source is a woman aged 45-65 years in good health and CMV-seronegative. The CDR3 DNA reads TGTGCCAGCAGCTTAGTAGCGGAGGGCTCCTACGAGCAGTACTTC. This encodes CASSLVAEGSYEQYF.